A single TCR beta chain is shown here with its context. The sample is drawn from a study of beta chain features in type 1 diabetes. V was cut by 5 bases and J by 2 bases, with 13 bases left in between. CDR3 length: 14 amino acids. Germline-derived CDR1 and CDR2 are SGHTA and FQGNSA. As every portion of the isolated RNA was reverse transcribed, the sequencing read expressed TCRB transcripts. Clones were read by immunoSEQ multiplex PCR, and TCRdb kept only the in-frame ones, dropping some. The sample lists some 150,000 clones, 11% occurring once. The sequence was collected from a man younger than 35 in good health. V gene TRBV7-2 combines with J gene TRBJ2-7; D perhaps matches TRBD1 (6 bases). Sequencing was carried out using central memory CD4+ T cells from blood. The CDR3 region is CASSRQDGPYEQYF. CDR3 bases: TGTGCCAGCAGCCGACAGGACGGCCCCTACGAGCAGTACTTC.